This T cell receptor beta chain was recorded in a study of Tregs in tolerant kidney transplant recipients. Study at large: CD4+CD25+CD127- cells came from approximately three-day belatacept mixed lymphocyte reactions, some with roughly five-day graft donor restimulation. Study-wide results and limits: Biological reproducibility was not directly addressed, but technical replication error appeared minimal. Validation in larger populations is needed because few patients were studied.

Here immunoSEQ multiplex PCR was the method, and the copy in TCRdb shows in-frame clones only, minus some. The repertoire has about 2,800 clones, around 40% of them found once; the top ten carry less than 9%. Worth noting for this clone: Its antigen is undetermined.

This CDR3 region has 18 residues. Trimming removed 0 bases at V and 1 base at J, with 18 bases between. From germline, CDR1 is SGHNT and CDR2 YENEEA. Sequenced: Tregs from blood cultured with allogeneic cells. This receptor was taken from a human donor in good health. The chain uses TRBV11-3 and TRBJ1-2; D possibly corresponds to TRBD1 (6 bases). As DNA, the CDR3 is TGTGCCAGCAGCTTAGAATCCCCTAGGGCCAGGGGTAACTATGGCTACACCTTC. It codes for CASSLESPRARGNYGYTF.